Each of the 22 T cell receptor beta chains below was sequenced from the same sample in a study of technical replicates of blood from four donors. The protocol was immunoSEQ multiplex PCR, while the TCRdb copy is restricted to in-frame clones and leaves out a portion. The profile shows roughly 73,000 clones, 90% to 95% of them singletons. Sequencing was carried out using T cells isolated from PBMCs. The source of these receptors is a human donor in good health.

This rearrangement joins TRBV11-2 to TRBJ2-3, with D perhaps TRBD2 (6 bases). CDR3 length: 16 residues. Germline-derived CDR1 and CDR2 are SGHAT and FQNNGV. Trimming took 6 bases from V and 2 from J, leaving 18 bases between them. CDR3 coding DNA: TGTGCCAGCAGTTCGGCCGGGACTTACGTCACAGATACGCAGTATTTT. Its protein product is CASSSAGTYVTDTQYF. The entire variable domain, with the rest obtained from reference TRBV11-2 and TRBJ2-3, is as follows: EAGVAQSPRYKIIEKRQSVAFWCNPISGHATLYWYQQILGQGPKLLIQFQNNGVVDDSQLPKDRFSAERLKGVDSTLKIQPAKLEDSAVYLCASSSAGTYVTDTQYFGPGTRLTVL.

This clone was seen once. V usage is TRBV29-1 and J usage is TRBJ2-4; TRBD2 agrees at 9 bases. V lost 4 bases to trimming and J lost 4 bases; unmatched junction nucleotides: 8. Germline lookup yields CDR1 SQVTM and CDR2 ANQGSEA. CDR3 length: 15 residues. The CDR3 coding sequence is TGCAGCGTTGGCCTAGCGGGATCGGGGAAAAACATTCAGTACTTC. Its translation: CSVGLAGSGKNIQYF.

The chain couples TRBV7-2 to TRBJ1-5, with TRBD1 as a possible D gene (6 bases). Trimming left V 0 bases short and J 0 bases short, with 9 bases between. This CDR3 spans 16 amino acids. CDR1 and CDR2 from the germline V gene are SGHTA and FQGNSA. CDR3 bases: TGTGCCAGCAGCTTAGCGGACAGTTATAGCAATCAGCCCCAGCATTTT. It yields the protein CASSLADSYSNQPQHF.

The chain uses TRBV30 and TRBJ2-7; 8 bases line up with TRBD1. The CDR3 sequence is 12 residues long. V dropped 4 bases and J dropped 2; count of bases not matched to a gene: 1. Germline V CDR1 and CDR2: GTSNPN, SVGIG (reference sequence). Here the CDR3 reads CAWNRGTYEQYF. CDR3 in DNA: TGTGCCTGGAACAGGGGGACCTACGAGCAGTACTTC.

A remark on this clone: This specimen includes other DNA sequences encoding the same CDR3. The chain is built from TRBV19 and TRBJ2-5; the match to TRBD1 covers 10 bases. Trimming took 3 bases from V and 3 from J; bases not matched to a gene: 1. This CDR3 region has 14 residues. Germline lookup yields CDR1 LNHDA and CDR2 SQIVND (reference sequence). CDR3 DNA sequence: TGTGCCAGTAGTATTGGGACAGGGGAAGAGACCCAGTACTTC. Its translation is CASSIGTGEETQYF.

The chain recombines TRBV10-2 with TRBJ1-2; 11 bases map to TRBD1. Losses at the gene ends were 10 bases for V and 1 base for J; bases not matched to a gene: 5. The CDR3 contains 14 residues. CDR1 is WSHSY and CDR2 is SAAADI in the germline V gene. The CDR3 coding sequence is TGCGCCACCAGGACAGGGGGCAGTAACTATGGCTACACCTTC. Its translation is CATRTGGSNYGYTF.

This CDR3 is CASSEQANEKLFF. In DNA form, the CDR3 reads TGTGCCAGCAGTGAACAAGCTAATGAAAAACTGTTTTTT. This chain connects TRBV6-4 to TRBJ1-4; D ambiguous. Trimming left V 3 bases short and J 3 bases short, with 5 bases between. The V gene's germline CDR1 is MRHNA and CDR2 SNTAGT. The CDR3 is 13 amino acids.

The rearrangement joins TRBV2 to TRBJ1-5; the match to TRBD1 covers 8 bases. The CDR3 consists of 19 residues. Germline V CDR1 and CDR2: SNHLY, FYNNEI. Losses at the gene ends were 6 bases for V and 5 bases for J; bases not matched to a gene: 21. CDR3 protein: CASRRKLTRTGPLDQPQHF. CDR3 nucleotides: TGTGCCAGCAGGAGGAAGTTGACACGGACAGGGCCACTGGATCAGCCCCAGCATTTT.

The chain combines TRBV5-4 with TRBJ1-1; no clear D gene. Germline CDR1 and CDR2: SGHNT and YYREEE (reference sequence). CDR3 length equals 13 residues. V lost 0 bases to trimming and J lost 10 bases, with 13 bases between them. The chain's CDR3 is CASSLDRVGGAFF. DNA for the CDR3: TGTGCCAGCAGCTTGGATCGGGTGGGTGGAGCTTTCTTT. Looking up the rest from reference TRBV5-4 and TRBJ1-1 gives the full variable domain: ETGVTQSPTHLIKTRGQQVTLRCSSQSGHNTVSWYQQALGQGPQFIFQYYREEENGRGNFPPRFSGLQFPNYSSELNVNALELDDSALYLCASSLDRVGGAFFGQGTRLTVV.

The rearrangement links TRBV7-3 to TRBJ2-1; a weak D match, TRBD1 (7 bases). V was shortened by 4 bases and J by 8 bases, with 15 bases between the two germline ends. This CDR3 has 14 amino acids. Germline V gene sequence: CDR1 SGHTA, CDR2 FQGTGA. This CDR3 reads CASSSSAGGHEQFF. The DNA for the CDR3 is TGTGCCAGCAGCTCCTCTGCAGGGGGGCATGAGCAGTTCTTC.

CDR3 in DNA: TGTGCCAGCAGCTGGACAGGGGCGGCCTACGAGCAGTACTTC. Protein product: CASSWTGAAYEQYF. The rearrangement uses TRBV7-9 and TRBJ2-7, with 9 bases matching TRBD1. The CDR3 is 14 residues long. The V and J ends lost 4 bases and 2 bases, in that order; junction bases with no gene match: 3. From germline, CDR1 is SEHNR and CDR2 FQNEAQ (reference sequence). Full variable domain (rest looked up from reference TRBV7-9 and TRBJ2-7): DTGVSQNPRHKITKRGQNVTFRCDPISEHNRLYWYRQTLGQGPEFLTYFQNEAQLEKSRLLSDRFSAERPKGSFSTLEIQRTEQGDSAMYLCASSWTGAAYEQYFGPGTRLTVT.

The CDR3 DNA is TGTGCCAGTTCAGTTGTAGAGACCCAGTACTTC. The encoded protein is CASSVVETQYF. This chain joins TRBV6-1 and TRBJ2-5; no clear D gene. V was trimmed by 9 bases and J by 4 bases, leaving 9 bases between them. This CDR3 is 11 amino acids long. Germline V lookup: CDR1 MNHNS, CDR2 SASEGT.

This chain joins TRBV11-2 and TRBJ2-3, with D unclear. V lost 7 bases and J lost 1, with 9 bases in between. CDR3 length equals 13 residues. Germline values: CDR1 SGHAT, CDR2 FQNNGV. The CDR3 reads CASMVTGTDTQYF. CDR3 coding DNA: TGTGCCAGCATGGTGACTGGCACAGATACGCAGTATTTT. The complete variable domain, with remaining parts taken from reference TRBV11-2 and TRBJ2-3, reads EAGVAQSPRYKIIEKRQSVAFWCNPISGHATLYWYQQILGQGPKLLIQFQNNGVVDDSQLPKDRFSAERLKGVDSTLKIQPAKLEDSAVYLCASMVTGTDTQYFGPGTRLTVL.

This clone was seen a single time. V usage is TRBV28 and J usage is TRBJ2-5; D gene ambiguous. With 3 bases removed from V and 3 bases from J, the gap between germline ends came to 8 bases. CDR3 length: 13 residues. Germline V lookup: CDR1 MDHEN, CDR2 SYDVKM. CDR3 DNA: TGTGCCAGCAGTTTCACCGGAGAAGAGACCCAGTACTTC. Protein sequence: CASSFTGEETQYF.

The CDR3, as DNA: TGTGCCAGCAGCCCCTCTCCGAGCGGCTCCTACGAGCAGTACTTC. The encoded protein is CASSPSPSGSYEQYF. The chain combines TRBV9 with TRBJ2-7; tentative D call: TRBD2 (5 bases). Germline V gene data show CDR1 as SGDLS and CDR2 as YYNGEE. The CDR3 covers 15 residues. Trimming left V 4 bases short and J 0 bases short, with 14 bases between.

This chain uses TRBV11-2 with TRBJ2-7; 12 bases are shared with TRBD1. J lost 7 bases, V lost 1 base, and 8 bases had no gene match. This CDR3 has 16 residues. Germline CDR1 SGHAT, CDR2 FQNNGV. The CDR3 sequence: CASSLVGGQGAGEQYF. CDR3 coding DNA: TGTGCCAGCAGCTTAGTAGGGGGACAGGGGGCTGGAGAGCAGTACTTC.

The V gene is TRBV5-1, the J gene TRBJ2-7; 11 nucleotides align to TRBD2. Germline CDR1 is SGHRS and CDR2 is YFSETQ. This CDR3 is built from 16 residues. Trimming removed 4 bases from V and 4 bases from J; junction bases left unmatched: 10. The CDR3 DNA reads as TGCGCCAGCAGCGTGCTAGCGGGAGGCCGAGCATACGAGCAGTACTTC. Residues: CASSVLAGGRAYEQYF.

V usage is TRBV7-2 and J usage is TRBJ2-7, with 15 bases aligning to TRBD2. CDR3 length equals 15 residues. Germline-derived CDR1 and CDR2 are SGHTA and FQGNSA. The V gene end was trimmed by 6 bases and the J gene end by 5 bases; junction bases not matched to a gene: 5. As DNA, the CDR3 is TGTGCCAGCAGTCGGACTAGCGGGGGGGCCCACGAGCAGTACTTC. As protein: CASSRTSGGAHEQYF.

This clone was observed once. This chain uses TRBV5-4 with TRBJ1-4; D may be TRBD1 (5 bases). The CDR3 spans 14 residues. Per germline, CDR1 SGHNT and CDR2 YYREEE (reference sequence). The germline V and J ends were trimmed by 0 bases and 4 bases, with 7 bases remaining between them. In DNA form, the CDR3 reads TGTGCCAGCAGCTTGGGGCAGGGTAATGAAAAACTGTTTTTT. Its protein product is CASSLGQGNEKLFF.

This sequence joins TRBV12-2 and TRBJ1-1. TRBV12-2 has pseudogene status. The length of the CDR3 is 15 residues. Written as DNA, the CDR3 is TGTGCAAGTCGCCCTAATCGACAAGGAGGCACTGAAGCTTTCTTT. Translating it yields CASRPNRQGGTEAFF.

This chain uses TRBV4-1 with TRBJ2-5; TRBD2 matches at 12 bases. The V segment lost 5 bases and the J segment 5 bases; nucleotides outside the gene matches: 3. Germline assignment: CDR1 MGHRA and CDR2 YSYEKL. The CDR3 loop spans 14 amino acids. The CDR3 sequence: CASSRLAGEETQYF. As DNA, the CDR3 is TGCGCCAGCAGCAGACTAGCGGGAGAGGAGACCCAGTACTTC.

This chain links TRBV15 with TRBJ2-7; a weak D match, TRBD1 (5 bases). Trimming took off 2 bases at V and 0 bases at J, with 8 bases between the two ends. The CDR3 sequence is 14 residues long. Germline V CDR1 and CDR2: LNHNV, YYDKDF (reference sequence). CDR3 coding DNA: TGTGCCACCAGCAGACAGGGAAGCTCCTACGAGCAGTACTTC. It is translated as CATSRQGSSYEQYF. Variable domain in full (rest from reference TRBV15 and TRBJ2-7): DAMVIQNPRYQVTQFGKPVTLSCSQTLNHNVMYWYQQKSSQAPKLLFHYYDKDFNNEADTPDNFQSRRPNTSFCFLDIRSPGLGDTAMYLCATSRQGSSYEQYFGPGTRLTVT.